The entry below describes one TCR beta chain. Its antigen has not been determined. The cohort comprised more than 550 healthy bone marrow donors. All cohort members were sampled while nominally healthy, although unrecorded immune exposures were likely present. The donor tested CMV seropositive, placing the donor among the roughly 270 seropositive members of the cohort. A peripheral blood sample was provided by each donor, and peripheral blood mononuclear cells were used for TCR beta sequencing. Genomic DNA was extracted from the blood cell samples with the Qiagen DNeasy Blood Extraction Kit. The record originates from a study of cytomegalovirus exposure and HLA in healthy donors (dated by TCRdb to between 2016 and 2019). Notes on the research overall: In an earlier analysis of around 540 of the donors, about 260 Gb of sequence data and 90 million to 120 million unique TCR beta sequences from about 190 million T cells were reported. An early release covering roughly 600 HLA-typed donors comprised around 300 gigabases of sequencing data and tens of millions of unique TCR sequences. Of the 398 genotyped donors, more than 75% were placed in the genetic ancestry cluster associated with self-reported Caucasian donors. The study aimed to test whether signatures of past pathogen exposure could be identified by cataloging public T cell receptors. The study used immunosequencing to profile the T cell repertoires of under 700 subjects and linked those repertoires to cytomegalovirus serostatus. In addition to the first cohort of 500 to 850 subjects, a separate validation cohort of 120 different subjects was used. To predict cytomegalovirus infection status, the study brought together high-throughput TCR immunosequencing, statistical association of individual TCRs with disease status, and machine learning. A later analysis re-analyzed previously published TCR beta repertoires from 550 to 700 donors and added high-resolution HLA genotyping to study TCR occurrence patterns. Rather than using new phenotypic data, the later analysis identified candidate immune exposures from TCR beta sequences and from how often those sequences occurred across donors. To decide whether each TCR beta V gene segment behaved as functional or pseudogenic, an earlier analysis of approximately 590 of the donors relied on high-throughput TCR beta sequencing. Alongside the repertoire data, information on donor age, sex, ethnicity and CMV serostatus was compiled. Genome-wide SNP genotypes for about 65% of the 666 donors were used in a later genetic analysis, which treated that subset as a discovery cohort. Every discovery cohort repertoire had been produced on one sequencing platform. Both class I and class II loci were covered by HLA typing, at four-digit resolution. Typing coverage differed by locus: A, B, C, DRB1 and DQB1 were typed in about 620-640 donors, DQA1 in 500 to 550, DPA1 in around 610, and DPB1 in just under 490. Because of strong linkage in the cohort, roughly five DR-DQ haplotypes were treated as single units for association and clustering. On average, roughly 200,000 unique TCR beta nucleotide sequences were sequenced per donor among a few hundred genotyped donors of the cohort, with 15% to 20% of those sequences being non-productive. Results and caveats for the whole study, not just this receptor: Because some donors lacked HLA typing at each locus, the association tests relied only on the typed subset. In vitro tests confirmed that a few of the cytomegalovirus-associated TCR beta chains recognize cytomegalovirus antigens. According to a later analysis, TCR association rates differed among HLA loci, with DRB1 alleles showing the most associated TCRs and HLA-C alleles showing the fewest. Linkage disequilibrium might explain the correlated functional status among segregating V segments, but an unknown experimental factor could not be excluded. A further reported finding was that TCR beta sequences accurately predicted the HLA-A and HLA-B alleles for most subjects in the first cohort. In an earlier analysis of over 550 of the donors, most TCR beta V segments were observed in productive rearrangements about 87% or about 30% of the time, broadly matching IMGT annotations. A later genetic analysis associated a missense DCLRE1C variant with V-gene and J-gene trimming of TCR beta chains, and an independent cohort replicated the association. When HLA alleles, especially DR and DQ, strongly co-occurred, attributing TCR associations to individual alleles was difficult. In the study, about 150 TCR beta chains were listed as associated with cytomegalovirus. The cohort was sequenced for TCR beta chains only, and without alpha or paired-chain data the features that could be detected were limited. A later analysis found that most CMV-associated TCR beta chains appeared HLA-restricted, with HLA associations seemingly driven largely by CMV exposure. Because counts were too low, 15 to 20 rarely observed V segments, including chromosome 9 orphons, were excluded from the earlier analysis of about 500 of the donors. Some IMGT-functional V segments, including TRBV6-2 and TRBV6-3, could not be distinguished by the 87-base-pair reads and were therefore excluded. Roughly uniform sequencing depth across donors was assumed in presence/absence analyses, although this assumption may not hold. According to a later genetic analysis, donors in an Asian-associated ancestry cluster had fewer N-insertions in productive TCRs than the approximately 650-donor mean. Immune exposure information for the cohort was limited to CMV serostatus. At a false discovery rate of 0.05, a later analysis linked fewer than 20,000 TCR beta sequences to specific HLA alleles. Several of the top co-occurrence clusters appeared to be linked to parvovirus B19, influenza, CMV and Epstein-Barr virus, according to a later analysis. Cytomegalovirus status was reported to be diagnosed by the classifier with high specificity and sensitivity in both the original and validation cohorts. A cluster of highly shared sequence variants was judged likely to represent a technical artifact of the sequencing pipeline. The authors suggested that the approach could potentially be extended to other disease states and immunological phenotypes. Most TCR sequences were observed very rarely across donors, whereas some public TCRs were present in many individuals. In a later analysis, HLA-associated TCR beta chains showed more clonal expansion and lower generation probabilities than non-associated chains that were equally common.

The library was generated by the immunoSEQ multiplex PCR assay. The multiplex PCR relied on a mix of 60 forward primers for TCR Vbeta segments and 13 reverse primers for TCR Jbeta segments. A multiplex PCR assay on genomic DNA amplified the CDR3 region of rearranged TCR beta genes. On the Illumina HiSeq System, the amplified TCR beta libraries were sequenced as 87-base-pair reads. For the original study's pipeline: Across the 670 or so repertoires, a later analysis counted around 80 million unique TCR beta chains, 9.5 million to 12 million of which were shared by at least two donors. To remove PCR and sequencing errors, raw reads were error-corrected and collapsed into unique sequences using a nearest-neighbor algorithm that merged closely related sequences. CDR3 sequences were aligned to IMGT reference sequences to assign V, D and J gene segments. For a sequence to be retained, a match of at least six nucleotides to both a V gene segment and a J gene segment was required. Rearrangements were called productive when the CDR3 lacked stop codons and stayed in frame with V and J; all others were non-productive. Following IMGT convention, CDR3 was defined as the stretch from the second conserved V-encoded cysteine to the conserved J-encoded phenylalanine. The earlier analysis of about 570 of the donors excluded any sequence lacking an unambiguous match to a single V gene segment. An earlier analysis of several hundred of the donors called V segments functional above 56.7% productive rearrangements and segregating when the between-donor standard deviation exceeded 5%. A statistical classification framework was built for diagnosing cytomegalovirus status from the catalog of TCR beta chain sequences. In a later analysis, TCR nucleotide sequences were compared against IMGT/GENE-DB human TR gene sequences so that V and J genes could be assigned. In a later analysis, CDR3 sequences and most-parsimonious VDJ recombination scenarios were assigned using the TCRdist pipeline. In a later analysis, each TCR beta chain was defined by its CDR3 amino acid sequence together with its V-gene family, and reads without a unique V-gene family were excluded. To address suspected cross-contamination and a sequencing artifact, a later analysis removed 450 to 700 highly shared, low-generation-probability nucleotide sequences. In a later analysis, a clonal expansion index for each public chain was calculated from normalized within-repertoire ranks of inferred template counts. A later analysis computed generation probabilities with a VDJ recombination model fitted to out-of-frame rearrangements, and checked the results against IGoR. In a later analysis, hypergeometric tests were used to score TCR-TCR, TCR-HLA and TCR-CMV co-occurrence, with a repertoire-size bias correction applied to TCR pairs. To estimate false discovery rates, a later analysis permuted the HLA or CMV assignments 20 times. In a later analysis, co-occurring TCRs were grouped with DBSCAN, and TCRdist sequence similarity was added when clustering was performed within HLA-allele-positive subsets. For co-occurrence clustering, repertoires with fewer than 30,000 or more than 120,000 public chains were excluded, along with five repertoires with anomalous nucleotide sharing. What TCRdb holds here is the immuneACCESS table cut down to in-frame rearrangements. Part of the clones is not present; checked against another copy, under half of the missing clones reflect an unresolved V gene, and the others are unexplained. V and J calls plus clone size are reproduced from that table; the DNA served to infer D and trimming. The sample table holds roughly 73,000 clones. 6.5% to 9.5% of the sample is taken by the ten largest.

Relative to germline, V is missing 7 bases and J is missing 4 bases, with 10 bases of the junction outside any gene match. Measured from the cysteine to the phenylalanine, the CDR3 is 14 residues long. Only the CDR3 region is kept as DNA, spanning 42 bases read in frame from base 1. Per the germline V gene, SGHVS is the CDR1 and FQNEAQ is the CDR2. The origin of this receptor is a female donor in good health and CMV-seropositive. Specimen: PBMCs. The V and J segments used are TRBV7-8 and TRBJ2-7, with 7 middle bases fitting TRBD2. The DNA is as follows: TGTGCCAGCACCTTGGGGAGGGACTCTTACGAGCAGTACTTC. This translates into CASTLGRDSYEQYF.